Following are 17 T cell receptor beta chains from one sample sequenced in a study of cytomegalovirus exposure and HLA in healthy donors. Use of 60 Vbeta and 13 Jbeta primers characterized the PCR. Profiled with immunoSEQ multiplex PCR; TCRdb holds only in-frame clones, not every one. This table holds more than 95,000 clones, about 79% found once. The specimen sequenced was PBMCs. The receptors come from a man in his sixties in good health and CMV-seropositive.

This clone was observed once. V and J are TRBV5-8 and TRBJ2-7; the D gene is possibly TRBD2 (5 bases). Germline CDR1 and CDR2: SGHTS and YDEGEE. V was trimmed by 0 bases and J by 6 bases, leaving 13 bases between them. The CDR3 spans 14 residues. The CDR3 bases are TGTGCCAGCAGCTTGGCCGGAGGTAGCATCGAGCAGTACTTC. Translation: CASSLAGGSIEQYF.

The rearrangement links TRBV5-1 to TRBJ2-5; a weak D match, TRBD2 (5 bases). CDR1 is SGHRS and CDR2 is YFSETQ in the germline V gene. The length of the CDR3 is 17 residues. Trimming took off 0 bases at V and 1 base at J, with 16 bases between the two ends. CDR3 region: CASSLEGPPSSQETQYF. CDR3 coding DNA: TGCGCCAGCAGCTTGGAGGGCCCGCCTAGCTCCCAAGAGACCCAGTACTTC.

The chain employs TRBV6-1 and TRBJ1-2, with 7 positions matching TRBD1. After removal of 7 bases from V and 1 base from J, the junction contained 6 bases not matched to a gene. Germline lookup yields CDR1 MNHNS and CDR2 SASEGT. CDR3 length: 14 amino acids. DNA for the CDR3: TGTGCCAGCATGAGAACAGGGGTTAACTATGGCTACACCTTC. Translation gives CASMRTGVNYGYTF.

For this clone: At one end the junction does not follow the germline gene, possibly because of a read error. The chain employs TRBV27 and TRBJ1-2; D perhaps matches TRBD1 (6 bases). The germline CDR1 and CDR2 sequences are MNHEY and SMNVEV (reference sequence). The CDR3 has 15 residues. CDR3 amino acids: CASSLQGNGPYGHTF. The CDR3 bases are TGTGCCAGCAGTTTACAGGGGAATGGCCCCTATGGCCACACCTTC.

V and J are TRBV6-1 and TRBJ2-1, with TRBD2 matching 14 bases. Germline V gene data show CDR1 as MNHNS and CDR2 as SASEGT. The V gene end was trimmed by 4 bases and the J gene end by 8 bases; junction bases not matched to a gene: 1. CDR3 size: 14 residues. CDR3 residues: CASSGGLAGDEQFF. DNA of the CDR3: TGTGCCAGCAGTGGGGGACTAGCGGGGGATGAGCAGTTCTTC.

This clone was seen only once. The chain joins TRBV15 to TRBJ1-2; maybe TRBD1 (6 bases). This CDR3 region has 16 residues. Trimming took off 1 base at V and 8 bases at J, with 20 bases between the two ends. The germline V gene encodes CDR1 LNHNV and CDR2 YYDKDF (reference sequence). CDR3 amino acids: CATSRALELRTEGYTF. CDR3 DNA: TGTGCCACCAGCAGAGCCCTGGAATTGCGGACAGAAGGCTACACCTTC.

This chain uses TRBV6-1 with TRBJ2-3; perhaps TRBD1 as D (6 bases). The germline V gene encodes CDR1 MNHNS and CDR2 SASEGT. V lost 6 bases and J 1 base, leaving 14 bases between the germline ends. This CDR3 has 15 residues. The CDR3 region is CASRSDRSRTDTQYF. Written as DNA, the CDR3 is TGTGCCAGCAGATCCGACAGGAGCCGCACAGATACGCAGTATTTT.

This chain connects TRBV29-1 to TRBJ1-4, with D uncertain. Germline values: CDR1 SQVTM, CDR2 ANQGSEA. V lost 5 bases and J lost 7, with 17 bases in between. There are 14 residues in the CDR3. CDR3 nucleotide sequence: TGCAGCGTTCGAAAGACGGGGAGAAGTGAAAAACTGTTTTTT. Encoded protein: CSVRKTGRSEKLFF.

The chain is built from TRBV6-1 and TRBJ2-1; 8 bases align to TRBD1. CDR1 and CDR2 from the germline V gene are MNHNS and SASEGT. J was trimmed by 9 bases and V by 1 base; bases with no gene match: 8. The CDR3 contains 15 residues. CDR3 loop: CASSEEGQGFTEQFF. The DNA for the CDR3 is TGTGCCAGCAGTGAAGAAGGACAGGGATTTACTGAGCAGTTCTTC.

The chain links TRBV7-2 to TRBJ2-7, with 9 bases fitting TRBD1. V lost 2 bases to trimming and J lost 7 bases; unmatched junction nucleotides: 3. Germline CDR1 and CDR2: SGHTA and FQGNSA. The CDR3 covers 13 residues. CDR3 in amino acids: CASSLNRGQEQYF. CDR3 DNA sequence: TGTGCCAGCAGCTTAAACAGGGGGCAAGAGCAGTACTTC. Supplemented by reference TRBV7-2 and TRBJ2-7, the full variable domain reads GAGVSQSPSNKVTEKGKDVELRCDPISGHTALYWYRQSLGQGLEFLIYFQGNSAPDKSGLPSDRFSAERTGGSVSTLTIQRTQQEDSAVYLCASSLNRGQEQYFGPGTRLTVT.

The chain is built from TRBV6-6 and TRBJ1-1, with D uncertain. CDR3 length equals 14 residues. V gave up 0 bases and J gave up 6 bases, with 11 bases separating them. CDR1 MNHNY and CDR2 SVGAGI come from the germline V gene (reference sequence). The CDR3 DNA sequence: TGTGCCAGCAGTTACTCGACCCCAGGCGCTGAAGCTTTCTTT. It translates to CASSYSTPGAEAFF.

This chain links TRBV11-3 with TRBJ2-2; TRBD2 matches 13 bases. V was clipped by 5 bases and J by 5 bases; unmatched bases: 14. CDR1 and CDR2 from the germline V gene are SGHNT and YENEEA. This CDR3 is built from 19 residues. CDR3 sequence: CASSPEPRGLAGTTGELFF. The CDR3 bases are TGTGCCAGCAGCCCCGAGCCCCGGGGACTAGCGGGGACAACCGGGGAGCTGTTTTTT.

The chain has TRBV2 and TRBJ1-1, with TRBD1 identical over 7 bases. With 5 bases clipped from V and 14 bases from J, the junction kept 8 bases outside the gene matches. The CDR3 has 11 residues. CDR1 and CDR2 from the germline V gene are SNHLY and FYNNEI. CDR3 coding DNA: TGTGCCAGCAGTTTCCGGGACAGAGGCTTCTTT. It encodes CASSFRDRGFF.

V gene TRBV7-8 combines with J gene TRBJ2-1; weak D call: TRBD1 (5 bases). The CDR3 has 16 residues. Germline V lookup: CDR1 SGHVS, CDR2 FQNEAQ. V dropped 7 bases and J dropped 5 bases, with 21 bases sitting between them. In DNA form, the CDR3 reads TGTGCCAGCATCCTCCTGTCAGGGTTGCGTGACAATGAGCAGTTCTTC. Amino acids: CASILLSGLRDNEQFF.

The gene calls are TRBV7-2 and TRBJ1-6; 10 nucleotides line up with TRBD1. Germline V CDR1 and CDR2: SGHTA, FQGNSA. This CDR3 spans 14 amino acids. Losses at the gene ends were 7 bases for V and 8 bases for J; bases not matched to a gene: 5. The CDR3 region has the DNA TGTGCCAGCAAGAGGGACAGGGGTGATTCACCCCTCCACTTT. The encoded protein is CASKRDRGDSPLHF.

This clone was seen more than once but under ten times. The chain recombines TRBV5-6 with TRBJ2-7, with 12 bases lining up with TRBD2. With 4 bases clipped from V and 3 bases from J, the junction kept 5 bases outside the gene matches. There are 15 residues in the CDR3. Germline CDR1 reads SGHDT; CDR2 reads YYEEEE. The CDR3: CASSKTSGGLYEQYF. The CDR3 DNA reads TGTGCCAGCAGCAAGACTAGCGGGGGCCTCTACGAGCAGTACTTC.

The V gene is TRBV6-1, the J gene TRBJ2-3; 10 bases are shared with TRBD2. The germline gives CDR1 MNHNS, CDR2 SASEGT. This CDR3 spans 16 amino acids. V lost 3 bases to trimming and J lost 8 bases; unmatched junction nucleotides: 11. The DNA of the CDR3 is TGTGCCAGCAGTGAGAGGGGTAGCGGGGGGAGGGGTACGCAGTATTTT. It is translated as CASSERGSGGRGTQYF.